This T cell receptor (beta chain) comes out of a study of cytotoxic CD8 clonotypes in ibrutinib-treated CLL. The protocol was immunoSEQ multiplex PCR, while the TCRdb copy is restricted to in-frame clones and leaves out a portion. Of 150,000 to 200,000 clones listed, approximately 90% are singletons. Trimming left V 1 base short and J 1 base short, with 4 bases between. The germline V gene encodes CDR1 SGHTA and CDR2 FQGNSA. The CDR3 loop spans 13 amino acids. In its sample, this clone was seen once. This TCR came from a human donor with chronic lymphocytic leukemia. The genes are TRBV7-2 and TRBJ1-1; unclear D gene. The sequences come from PBMCs, collected at disease progression, from a patient treated with ibrutinib. CDR3 in amino acids: CASSLEGNTEAFF. As DNA, the CDR3 is TGTGCCAGCAGCTTAGAGGGGAACACTGAAGCTTTCTTT.